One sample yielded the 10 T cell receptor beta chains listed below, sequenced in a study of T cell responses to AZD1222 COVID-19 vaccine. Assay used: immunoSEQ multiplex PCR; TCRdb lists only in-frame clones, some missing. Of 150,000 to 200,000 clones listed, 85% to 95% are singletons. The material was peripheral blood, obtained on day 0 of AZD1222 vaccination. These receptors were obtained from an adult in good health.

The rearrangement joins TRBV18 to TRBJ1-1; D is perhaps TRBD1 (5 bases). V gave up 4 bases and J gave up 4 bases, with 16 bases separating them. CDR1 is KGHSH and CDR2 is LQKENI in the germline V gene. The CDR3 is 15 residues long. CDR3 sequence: CASSLQGVRGTEAFF. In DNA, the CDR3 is TGTGCCAGCTCACTTCAGGGAGTTAGGGGCACTGAAGCTTTCTTT.

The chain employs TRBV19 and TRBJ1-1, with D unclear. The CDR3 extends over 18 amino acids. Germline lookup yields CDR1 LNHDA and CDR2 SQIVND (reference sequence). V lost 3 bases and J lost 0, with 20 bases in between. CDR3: CASSIRGRRLNLNTEAFF. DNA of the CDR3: TGTGCCAGTAGTATCCGCGGTCGCAGGTTGAACCTGAACACTGAAGCTTTCTTT.

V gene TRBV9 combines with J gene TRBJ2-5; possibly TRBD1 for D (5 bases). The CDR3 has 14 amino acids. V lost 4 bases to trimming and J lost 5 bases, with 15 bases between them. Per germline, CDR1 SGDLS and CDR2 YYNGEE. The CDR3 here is CASSLVWGEETQYF. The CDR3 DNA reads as TGTGCCAGCAGCCTGGTATGGGGCGAGGAGACCCAGTACTTC.

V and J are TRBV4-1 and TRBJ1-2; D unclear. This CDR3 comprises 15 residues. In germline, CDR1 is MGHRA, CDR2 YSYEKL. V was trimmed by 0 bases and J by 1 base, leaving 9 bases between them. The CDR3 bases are TGCGCCAGCAGCCAAGAAGGGATCGTTAACTATGGCTACACCTTC. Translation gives CASSQEGIVNYGYTF.

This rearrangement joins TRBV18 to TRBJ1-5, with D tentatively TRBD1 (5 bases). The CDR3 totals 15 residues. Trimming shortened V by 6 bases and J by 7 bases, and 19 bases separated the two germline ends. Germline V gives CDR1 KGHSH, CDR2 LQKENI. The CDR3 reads CASSPGTQEGQPQHF. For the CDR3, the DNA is TGTGCCAGCTCCCCCGGGACCCAAGAAGGGCAGCCCCAGCATTTT.

The CDR3 DNA reads TGTGCCAGCGGCGCCTTTGGGACATACGAGCAGTACTTC. It yields the protein CASGAFGTYEQYF. The gene calls are TRBV7-9 and TRBJ2-7, with D perhaps TRBD1 (6 bases). CDR1 SEHNR and CDR2 FQNEAQ come from the germline V gene (reference sequence). This CDR3 region has 13 residues. Trimming shortened V by 8 bases and J by 4 bases, and 15 bases separated the two germline ends.

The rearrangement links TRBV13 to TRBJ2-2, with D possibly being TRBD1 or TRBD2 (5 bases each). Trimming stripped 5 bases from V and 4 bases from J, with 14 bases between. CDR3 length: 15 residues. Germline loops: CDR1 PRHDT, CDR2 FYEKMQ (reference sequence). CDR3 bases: TGTGCCAGCAGCCCCCCGGGGACCCGCACCGGGGAGCTGTTTTTT. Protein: CASSPPGTRTGELFF.

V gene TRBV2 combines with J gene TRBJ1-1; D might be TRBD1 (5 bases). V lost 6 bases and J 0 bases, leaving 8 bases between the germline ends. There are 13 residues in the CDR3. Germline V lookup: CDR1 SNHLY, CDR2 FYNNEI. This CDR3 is CASSPQVNTEAFF. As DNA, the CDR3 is TGTGCCAGCAGCCCACAGGTGAACACTGAAGCTTTCTTT.

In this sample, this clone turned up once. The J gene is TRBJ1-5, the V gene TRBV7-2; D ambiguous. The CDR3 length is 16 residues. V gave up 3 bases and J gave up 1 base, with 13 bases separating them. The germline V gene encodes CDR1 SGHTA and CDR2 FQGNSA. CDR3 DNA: TGTGCCAGCAGCTTTCGGTCCCGAGGAAGCAATCAGCCCCAGCATTTT. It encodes CASSFRSRGSNQPQHF.

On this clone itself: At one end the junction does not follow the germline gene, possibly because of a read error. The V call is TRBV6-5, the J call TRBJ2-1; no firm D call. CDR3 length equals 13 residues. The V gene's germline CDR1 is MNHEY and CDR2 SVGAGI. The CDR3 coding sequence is TGTGCCAGCAACCCCATCTACTACCATGAGCAGTTCTTC. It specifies CASNPIYYHEQFF.